The 25 T cell receptor beta chains below were found in one sample sequenced in a study of cytomegalovirus exposure and HLA in healthy donors. Amplification used 60 Vbeta primers and 13 Jbeta primers. Profiling relied on immunoSEQ multiplex PCR, and the TCRdb table lists in-frame clones only, not all of them. The sample consists of around 150,000 clones, roughly 81% of them appearing once. The specimen was PBMCs. The receptors shown here come from a woman aged 50 to 65 in good health and CMV-seronegative.

This clone was counted a few times. V is TRBV2 and J is TRBJ2-7; 8 nucleotides match TRBD1. J was trimmed by 2 bases and V by 3 bases; bases with no gene match: 6. CDR3 length: 15 amino acids. CDR1 SNHLY and CDR2 FYNNEI come from the germline V gene. CDR3: CASSDTDRDPYEQYF. In DNA, the CDR3 is TGTGCCAGCAGTGACACGGACAGGGATCCCTACGAGCAGTACTTC.

The chain recombines TRBV5-1 with TRBJ1-1, with D perhaps TRBD1 (6 bases). The CDR3 length is 16 residues. V shed 3 bases and J shed 5 bases, with 20 bases lying between them. CDR1 is SGHRS and CDR2 is YFSETQ in the germline V gene. Here the CDR3 DNA reads TGCGCCAGCAGCTGGGGGGGGGCGGGCCTGCGGACTGAAGCTTTCTTT. Its protein product is CASSWGGAGLRTEAFF. The entire variable domain, with the rest obtained from reference TRBV5-1 and TRBJ1-1, is as follows: KAGVTQTPRYLIKTRGQQVTLSCSPISGHRSVSWYQQTPGQGLQFLFEYFSETQRNKGNFPGRFSGRQFSNSRSEMNVSTLELGDSALYLCASSWGGAGLRTEAFFGQGTRLTVV.

This chain uses TRBV11-1 with TRBJ2-2; TRBD2 is a possible D gene (6 bases). The CDR3 covers 13 residues. Looked up from germline, CDR1 is SGHAT and CDR2 is FQDESV (reference sequence). Between the trimmed V and J ends, which lost 6 bases and 5 bases, there was a span of 10 bases. This chain's CDR3 is CASSFGGTGELFF. CDR3 DNA: TGTGCCAGCAGTTTCGGGGGAACCGGGGAGCTGTTTTTT.

CDR3 nucleotides: TGTGCCAGCAGGCTTGCCGACAGGCACGGCTACACCTTC. This translates into CASRLADRHGYTF. The genes are TRBV5-4 and TRBJ1-2; tentative D call: TRBD1 (6 bases). This CDR3 contains 13 residues. The germline V gene encodes CDR1 SGHNT and CDR2 YYREEE (reference sequence). V was pared by 5 bases and J by 8 bases, with 16 bases between.

The chain employs TRBV7-3 and TRBJ2-7, with D possibly being TRBD1 (6 bases). Germline CDR1 and CDR2: SGHTA and FQGTGA. The ends were cut back, 5 bases at V and 3 bases at J, with 14 bases in the middle. The length of the CDR3 is 14 residues. As DNA, the CDR3 is TGTGCCAGCAGCCCCCAGACAGGCATCTACGAGCAGTACTTC. Protein product: CASSPQTGIYEQYF.

The rearrangement links TRBV11-2 to TRBJ1-3; D possibly corresponds to TRBD1 (5 bases). Trimming stripped 4 bases from V and 0 bases from J, with 7 bases between. This CDR3 contains 14 residues. Germline V gene data show CDR1 as SGHAT and CDR2 as FQNNGV. CDR3: CASSSGVSGNTIYF. The DNA of the CDR3 is TGTGCCAGCAGCTCGGGGGTCTCTGGAAACACCATATATTTT.

The V call is TRBV4-2, the J call TRBJ2-3; TRBD2 might be the D (6 bases). V was cut by 1 base and J by 10 bases, with 6 bases left in between. CDR1 is LGHNA, CDR2 YNFKEQ, per germline. The CDR3 is made up of 11 amino acids. The CDR3 protein is CASSQGDSQYF. CDR3 DNA: TGTGCCAGCAGCCAAGGGGACTCGCAGTATTTT.

This rearrangement joins TRBV5-1 to TRBJ2-1, with TRBD2 identical over 11 bases. This CDR3 is 16 amino acids long. CDR1 and CDR2 (germline): SGHRS, YFSETQ. V lost 4 bases, J lost 8 bases, and 11 bases stayed unmatched. The CDR3 region has the DNA TGCGCCAGCAGCGTTGGGATGACTAGCGGGACTCATGAGCAGTTCTTC. Translation: CASSVGMTSGTHEQFF.

This sequence joins TRBV4-3 and TRBJ2-7; 7 positions agree with TRBD2. Germline V gives CDR1 LGHNA, CDR2 YSLEER. V trimming: 0 bases; J trimming: 3 bases; junction bases outside the gene matches: 8. The CDR3 is made up of 16 amino acids. In DNA, the CDR3 is TGCGCCAGCAGCCAAGATGACTCGCGGGGGTACTACGAGCAGTACTTC. This encodes CASSQDDSRGYYEQYF.

The chain links TRBV11-2 to TRBJ2-7; TRBD2 might be the D (5 bases). The germline V gene encodes CDR1 SGHAT and CDR2 FQNNGV. The V and J ends lost 3 bases and 5 bases respectively, with 14 bases between them. The CDR3 extends over 14 amino acids. CDR3 loop: CASSFGETVNEQYF. CDR3 DNA: TGTGCCAGCAGCTTCGGGGAAACAGTGAACGAGCAGTACTTC.

The chain combines TRBV7-2 with TRBJ1-1; perhaps TRBD1 as D (5 bases). Deletions cut 4 bases from V and 0 bases from J, with 12 bases between. The CDR3 is made up of 15 amino acids. Per the germline V gene, CDR1 is SGHTA and CDR2 is FQGNSA. The CDR3 DNA is TGTGCCAGCAGCTCCAAGACAGTTATGAACACTGAAGCTTTCTTT. This encodes CASSSKTVMNTEAFF.

The chain links TRBV18 to TRBJ1-1; no reliable D call. This CDR3 is 14 amino acids long. V was cut by 2 bases and J by 1 base, with 8 bases left in between. Germline assignment: CDR1 KGHSH and CDR2 LQKENI. The DNA of the CDR3 is TGTGCCAGCTCACCAGGAGTCTGGAACACTGAAGCTTTCTTT. Its protein product is CASSPGVWNTEAFF.

The chain employs TRBV6-5 and TRBJ2-1; 13 bases fit TRBD2. Looked up from germline, CDR1 is MNHEY and CDR2 is SVGAGI. Losses at the gene ends were 5 bases for V and 7 bases for J; bases not matched to a gene: 5. There are 15 residues in the CDR3. The CDR3, as DNA: TGTGCCAGCAGTACAGGACTAGCGGGAGTTAATGAGCAGTTCTTC. This encodes CASSTGLAGVNEQFF.

A single count supports this clone. The genes are TRBV14 and TRBJ1-2; 7 nucleotides match TRBD1. From germline, CDR1 is SGHDN and CDR2 FVKESK. The CDR3 contains 15 residues. J was trimmed by 4 bases and V by 1 base; bases with no gene match: 6. The CDR3: CASSQGQGRSYGYTF. The CDR3 nucleotides read TGTGCCAGCAGCCAAGGACAGGGCAGGAGCTATGGCTACACCTTC. The complete variable domain, with remaining parts taken from reference TRBV14 and TRBJ1-2, reads EAGVTQFPSHSVIEKGQTVTLRCDPISGHDNLYWYRRVMGKEIKFLLHFVKESKQDESGMPNNRFLAERTGGTYSTLKVQPAELEDSGVYFCASSQGQGRSYGYTFGSGTRLTVV.

This rearrangement joins TRBV7-6 to TRBJ1-3, with 7 nucleotides matching TRBD1. The germline V gene encodes CDR1 SGHVS and CDR2 FNYEAQ. This CDR3 is 16 amino acids long. The junction had 10 bases not matched to a gene; V was cut back by 5 bases and J by 3 bases. The DNA for the CDR3 is TGTGCCAGCAGCCCCCGGACAGGCAATAATGGAAACACCATATATTTT. This encodes CASSPRTGNNGNTIYF.

The chain links TRBV20-1 to TRBJ1-1; 7 bases are a match to TRBD1. Germline V lookup: CDR1 DFQATT, CDR2 SNEGSKA (reference sequence). CDR3 length: 10 residues. V dropped 3 bases and J dropped 10; count of bases not matched to a gene: 2. CDR3 DNA sequence: TGCAGTGCTAGGACAGGGCCAGCTTTCTTT. It codes for CSARTGPAFF.

The V and J genes are TRBV19 and TRBJ1-5; 7 nucleotides match TRBD1. The germline CDR1 and CDR2 sequences are LNHDA and SQIVND (reference sequence). V lost 2 bases and J lost 7; bases outside the gene matches: 5. The CDR3 is 14 residues long. Here the CDR3 reads CASSITGDGQPQHF. The CDR3 bases are TGTGCCAGTAGTATAACAGGGGATGGGCAGCCCCAGCATTTT. Full variable domain (outside the CDR3, taken from reference TRBV19 and TRBJ1-5): DGGITQSPKYLFRKEGQNVTLSCEQNLNHDAMYWYRQDPGQGLRLIYYSQIVNDFQKGDIAEGYSVSREKKESFPLTVTSAQKNPTAFYLCASSITGDGQPQHFGDGTRLSIL.

The genes are TRBV18 and TRBJ1-1; 9 bases are a match to TRBD1. CDR1 and CDR2 from the germline V gene are KGHSH and LQKENI. V gave up 5 bases and J gave up 4 bases; unmatched junction bases: 11. The CDR3 has 16 amino acids. The DNA for the CDR3 is TGTGCCAGCTCATACATTCCACAGGGGGCGACCACTGAAGCTTTCTTT. Its protein is CASSYIPQGATTEAFF.

This chain links TRBV28 with TRBJ1-2; D not certain. Between the trimmed V and J ends, which lost 5 bases and 2 bases, there was a span of 12 bases. This CDR3 comprises 14 residues. Germline CDR1 and CDR2: MDHEN and SYDVKM. The CDR3 loop is CASSPLTPNYGYTF. The CDR3 DNA sequence: TGTGCCAGCAGTCCCCTGACACCGAACTATGGCTACACCTTC.

The rearrangement links TRBV28 to TRBJ2-3, with 12 bases fitting TRBD2. The CDR3 totals 16 residues. Germline V gives CDR1 MDHEN, CDR2 SYDVKM. V shed 4 bases and J 5 bases; nucleotides not matched to a gene: 7. CDR3 DNA: TGTGCCAGCAGTTCCGTCTCGGGACTAGCGGGAGATACGCAGTATTTT. It translates to CASSSVSGLAGDTQYF.

As for this clone: The sample holds other DNA sequences that translate to the same CDR3. The chain joins TRBV5-1 to TRBJ1-1; 8 bases align to TRBD1. J was trimmed by 1 base and V by 4 bases; bases with no gene match: 3. Germline V gene data show CDR1 as SGHRS and CDR2 as YFSETQ. This CDR3 is 14 amino acids long. DNA for the CDR3: TGCGCCAGCAGCCCGGGGACAGGGAACACTGAAGCTTTCTTT. Translating gives CASSPGTGNTEAFF.

In its sample, this clone was seen once. The CDR3 DNA reads as TGTGCCAGCTCGACTGGGGGGGTCGGCGGCTACACCTTC. Translation gives CASSTGGVGGYTF. The rearrangement uses TRBV5-6 and TRBJ1-2; D perhaps matches TRBD1 (5 bases). The germline CDR1 and CDR2 sequences are SGHDT and YYEEEE. V gave up 7 bases and J gave up 8 bases, with 18 bases separating them. This CDR3 spans 13 amino acids. Supplemented by reference TRBV5-6 and TRBJ1-2, the full variable domain reads DAGVTQSPTHLIKTRGQQVTLRCSPKSGHDTVSWYQQALGQGPQFIFQYYEEEERQRGNFPDRFSGHQFPNYSSELNVNALLLGDSALYLCASSTGGVGGYTFGSGTRLTVV.

This clone was recorded a few times. J is TRBJ1-4 and V is TRBV10-3; 10 bases match TRBD1. J gave up 8 bases and V 2 bases, and 2 bases lay outside the gene matches. The V gene's germline CDR1 is ENHRY and CDR2 SYGVKD. The CDR3 runs 14 residues. CDR3 loop: CAISERTGGEKLFF. The CDR3 coding sequence is TGTGCCATCAGTGAGAGGACAGGGGGGGAAAAACTGTTTTTT.

V and J are TRBV12-1 and TRBJ1-2; the D call of TRBD1 is as the table states it, not checked on the DNA. TRBV12-1 is listed as a pseudogene. The CDR3 covers 14 residues. The CDR3 nucleotides are TGTGCCAGCAGCTTTGGGGGCTATCCCTCCGGCTACACCTTC. This codes for CASSFGGYPSGYTF.

The chain couples TRBV7-2 to TRBJ2-5, with a possible D match to TRBD2 (7 bases). This CDR3 is 15 amino acids long. Trimming left V 2 bases short and J 11 bases short, with 21 bases between. Germline loops: CDR1 SGHTA, CDR2 FQGNSA. In DNA form, the CDR3 reads TGTGCCAGCAGCTTAAGGGGGGGCCCCACTAATGAGCAGTACTTC. Amino acid sequence: CASSLRGGPTNEQYF.